Below, 21 T cell receptor delta chains from the same sample are listed, as sequenced in a study of gamma-delta chains in newborns, infants, children. With CATT, TCRdb re-called clones from the reads. Here the sample spans under 1,100 delta-chain clones, 7.1% being singletons. Sequencing input: blood. Receptor source: a child who was a newborn, infant or young child, either healthy, febrile or measles-vaccinated (not recorded which).

With regard to this clone: A read error may be the cause here, since a much bigger clone is one base away. The V gene remains uncalled, whereas the J gene is TRDJ3; the table names TRDD3, a call not compared with the DNA. CDR3 length: 19 residues. The CDR3 bases are TGTGCCTGTGACACCGGGGGATCCGGGTCCTCCTGGGACACCCGACAGATGTTTTTC. Protein: CACDTGGSGSSWDTRQMFF.

Comments on this clone: This sequence may be a read error, since a much larger clone differs from it by one base. The chain links TRDV2 to TRDJ3, with 12 bases identical to TRDD3. The V gene end was trimmed by 5 bases and the J gene end by 3 bases; junction bases not matched to a gene: 7. The CDR3 length is 18 residues. Germline V CDR1 and CDR2: GEAIGNYY, EKD. The CDR3 DNA follows: TGTGCCTGTGGCCTACTGGGGGATACAAGCTGGGACACCCGACAGATGTTTTTC. Translation gives CACGLLGDTSWDTRQMFF.

As to this clone: This likely came from a read error, as a far larger clone is one base away. This chain connects TRDV2 to TRDJ3, with a tentative D call TRDD3 (6 bases). The J gene, missing from TCRdb, was assigned here through DNA to germline matching. Trimming shortened V by 0 bases and J by 0 bases, and 14 bases separated the two germline ends. Germline CDR1 is GEAIGNYY and CDR2 is EKD. The CDR3 extends over 19 amino acids. The chain's CDR3 is CACDTLLDGGSWDTRQMFF. The CDR3 DNA is TGTGCCTGTGACACCTTACTGGATGGGGGCTCCTGGGACACCCGACAGATGTTTTTC.

Turning to this clone: Since a much larger clone is just one base distant, this may be a read error. The J gene is TRDJ3, the V gene TRDV2, with TRDD3 as a possible D gene (5 bases). Per the germline V gene, CDR1 is GEAIGNYY and CDR2 is EKD. This CDR3 has 18 residues. The CDR3 nucleotides are TGTGCCTGTGACACCGGAATCCCAAGCTCCTGGGACACCCGACAGGTGTTTTTC. It specifies CACDTGIPSSWDTRQVFF.

No V gene was called, and the J gene is TRDJ3; TRDD3, the table's D call, lacks a check against the DNA. The CDR3 is made up of 19 amino acids. CDR3 residues: CACDATGDLISWDTRQMFF. The CDR3 coding sequence is TGTGCCTGTGACGCTACTGGGGACCTCATCTCCTGGGACACCCGACAGATGTTTTTC.

This clone has more than one count but fewer than ten. This may stem from a read error, because a much larger clone lies one nucleotide away. The chain employs TRDV2 and TRDJ3; 8 nucleotides match TRDD3. The CDR3 is 18 residues long. From germline, CDR1 is GEAIGNYY and CDR2 EKD. Germline trimming cut 3 bases from V and 1 base from J; bases unmatched to any gene: 7. CDR3: CACDLLGGTSWDTRQMFF. CDR3 coding DNA: TGTGCCTGTGACCTACTGGGGGGTACGTCCTGGGACACCCGACAGATGTTTTTC.

This chain uses TRDV2 with TRDJ2; the D gene is possibly TRDD3 (6 bases). The length of the CDR3 is 18 residues. V lost 3 bases and J 3 bases, leaving 22 bases between the germline ends. Per the germline V gene, CDR1 is GEAIGNYY and CDR2 is EKD. CDR3 in amino acids: CACDPLLEDTGLTAQLFF. The CDR3 nucleotides are TGTGCCTGTGACCCGCTACTGGAGGATACAGGTCTGACAGCACAACTCTTCTTT.

Turning to this clone: This may be a read error, as it is one base from a much larger clone. The chain recombines TRDV2 with TRDJ3, with 12 positions matching TRDD3. The J gene is not listed in TCRdb, so it was assigned here from a DNA match to germline. The CDR3 consists of 21 residues. Germline-derived CDR1 and CDR2 are GEAIGNYY and EKD. The trim removed 3 bases at V and 0 bases at J, leaving 11 bases unmatched. The CDR3 is CACDRVLGDTMSSWDTRQMFF. As DNA, the CDR3 is TGTGCCTGTGACCGCGTACTGGGGGATACCATGAGCTCCTGGGACACCCGACAGATGTTTTTC.

Notes on this clone: This may be a read error: a much more frequent sequence differs by one nucleotide. In the same sample, other DNA sequences code for this CDR3. The V and J genes are TRDV2 and TRDJ3, with 7 positions matching TRDD3. Trimming at V came to 1 base and at J to 2 bases, leaving 7 bases not matched to a gene. The CDR3 is 18 residues long. Germline V gene data show CDR1 as GEAIGNYY and CDR2 as EKD. CDR3 DNA sequence: TGTGCCTGTGACACTGCTGGGGGGATCCCCTGGGACACCCGACAGATGTTTTTC. This gives the protein CACDTAGGIPWDTRQMFF.

This clone was seen a handful of times. A read error may account for a junction end that differs from germline. The rearrangement joins TRDV2 to TRDJ3; 7 nucleotides align to TRDD3. Germline lookup yields CDR1 GEAIGNYY and CDR2 EKD. The CDR3 totals 17 residues. CDR3 in DNA: TGTGCCTATGACACCGCTGGGGGCTCCTTGGACACCCGACAGATGTTTTTC. Amino acid sequence: CAYDTAGGSLDTRQMFF.

Turning to this clone: TCRdb's protein, taken from a much larger clone, differs from this DNA's translation at residue 5, likely owing to a read error; the protein displayed comes from the DNA. The chain uses TRDV2 and TRDJ2; a weak D match, TRDD3 (6 bases). The CDR3 runs to 13 residues. Germline V gene lookup returns CDR1 GEAIGNYY and CDR2 EKD. V shed 3 bases and J shed 4 bases, with 8 bases lying between them. The CDR3 protein is CACDCWGTAQLFF. CDR3 DNA: TGTGCCTGTGACTGCTGGGGGACAGCACAACTCTTCTTT.

This clone is medium-sized in the sample. This chain uses TRDV2 with TRDJ3; 9 bases align to TRDD3. Trimming cost V 1 base and J 2 bases; bases outside gene matches: 8. CDR1 and CDR2 from the germline V gene are GEAIGNYY and EKD. The CDR3 is 19 residues long. The CDR3 loop reads CACDTVLGETTWDTRQMFF. CDR3 bases: TGTGCCTGTGACACGGTACTGGGGGAGACAACCTGGGACACCCGACAGATGTTTTTC.

The J gene is TRDJ3, the V gene TRDV2; 11 bases agree with TRDD3. V trimming: 2 bases; J trimming: 2 bases; junction bases outside the gene matches: 4. This CDR3 spans 18 amino acids. CDR1 GEAIGNYY and CDR2 EKD come from the germline V gene. In DNA, the CDR3 is TGTGCCTGTGACAAAGTACTGGGGGATACCTGGGACACCCGACAGATGTTTTTC. Protein product: CACDKVLGDTWDTRQMFF.

This clone was counted between two and nine times. This clone may be a read error of a much larger clone one base away. The J gene is TRDJ1, the V gene TRDV1; tentative D call: TRDD2 (5 bases). This CDR3 comprises 20 residues. Germline lookup yields CDR1 TSWWSYY and CDR2 QGS. The CDR3 loop is CALGELSSGLRAKLTDKLTF. The CDR3 DNA follows: TGTGCTCTTGGGGAACTTTCCTCAGGCCTTCGCGCTAAACTTACCGATAAACTCACCTTT.

To note about this clone: This may stem from a read error, because a much larger clone lies one nucleotide away. Other DNA sequences within the sample encode an identical CDR3. V is TRDV2 and J is TRDJ1, with 11 bases aligning to TRDD3. The CDR3 runs 13 residues. The germline gives CDR1 GEAIGNYY, CDR2 EKD. The CDR3 loop is CACDTWGIHKLIF. CDR3 coding DNA: TGCGCCTGTGACACCTGGGGGATACATAAACTCATCTTT.

On this clone itself: A much larger clone sits a single nucleotide away, making a read error possible. The V gene is TRDV2, the J gene TRDJ3; tentative D call: TRDD3 (7 bases). The CDR3 runs to 18 residues. Per the germline V gene, CDR1 is GEAIGNYY and CDR2 is EKD. In DNA, the CDR3 is TGTGCCTGTGACACCGTACTGGGGACTTCCTGGGACACCCGACAGACGTTTTTC. Its protein product is CACDTVLGTSWDTRQTFF.

The CDR3 DNA reads TGTGCCTGTGACCCCGCCGGGGGATTATCCTGGGACACCCGACGGATGTTTTTC. Translated, it gives CACDPAGGLSWDTRRMFF. Without a V gene call, the J gene is given as TRDJ3; the table's D call, TRDD3, was not checked against the DNA. The CDR3 loop spans 18 amino acids.

Details on this clone: A clone one base away is much larger, so this may be a read error. Other DNA sequences from this sample encode an identical CDR3 as well. The rearrangement joins TRDV2 to TRDJ3; 13 bases align to TRDD3. There are 20 residues in the CDR3. The germline V gene encodes CDR1 GEAIGNYY and CDR2 EKD. This CDR3 is CACDKVLGDTSSWDTRQMFF. CDR3 in DNA: TGTGCCTGTGACAAGGTACTGGGGGATACGAGCTCCTGGGACACCCGCCAGATGTTTTTC.

This clone was counted only a few times. A far larger clone differs by one base, so this is likely a read error. Other nucleotide sequences from this sample produce the same CDR3. The rearrangement joins TRDV2 to TRDJ2; TRDD3 aligns across 12 bases. This CDR3 region has 16 residues. CDR1 and CDR2 from the germline V gene are GEAIGNYY and EKD. The CDR3 nucleotides are TGTGCCTGTGACCGACTGGGGGATACTTTGACAGCCCAACTCTTCTTT. Translation: CACDRLGDTLTAQLFF.

As concerns this clone: Given a much more abundant clone one base away, this may be a read error. Other DNA sequences in this specimen translate into the identical CDR3. The chain couples TRDV2 to TRDJ3; 12 nucleotides match TRDD3. Germline-derived CDR1 and CDR2 are GEAIGNYY and EKD. This CDR3 spans 19 amino acids. This chain's CDR3 is CACDTVLGDTSWDTRQMFF. In DNA, the CDR3 is TGTGCCTGCGACACCGTACTGGGGGATACCTCCTGGGACACCCGACAGATGTTTTTC.

The V gene call is TRDV2, and the J gene call is absent; TRDD3 reflects the table's D call only, with no check against the DNA. Per the germline V gene, CDR1 is GEAIGNYY and CDR2 is EKD. This CDR3 has 14 amino acids. CDR3 bases: TGTGCCTGTGACATACTGGGGGATTTGACAGCACAACACTTC. Its translation: CACDILGDLTAQHF.